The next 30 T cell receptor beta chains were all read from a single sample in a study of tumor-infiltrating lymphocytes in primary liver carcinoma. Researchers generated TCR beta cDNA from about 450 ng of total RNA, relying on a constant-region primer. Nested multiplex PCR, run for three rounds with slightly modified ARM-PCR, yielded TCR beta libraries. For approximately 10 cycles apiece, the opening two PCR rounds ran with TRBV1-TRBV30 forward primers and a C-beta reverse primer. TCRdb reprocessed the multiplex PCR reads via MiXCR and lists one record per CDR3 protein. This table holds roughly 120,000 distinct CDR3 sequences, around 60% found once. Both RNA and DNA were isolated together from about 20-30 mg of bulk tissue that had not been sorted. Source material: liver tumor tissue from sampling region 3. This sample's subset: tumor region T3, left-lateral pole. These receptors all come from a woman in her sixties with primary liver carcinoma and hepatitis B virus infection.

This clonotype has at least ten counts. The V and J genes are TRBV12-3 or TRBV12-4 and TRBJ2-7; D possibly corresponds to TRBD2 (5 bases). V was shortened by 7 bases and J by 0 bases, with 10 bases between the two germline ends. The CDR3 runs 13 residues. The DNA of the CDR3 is TGTGCCAGCATGTTACGGGGCTCCTACGAGCAGTACTTC. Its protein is CASMLRGSYEQYF.

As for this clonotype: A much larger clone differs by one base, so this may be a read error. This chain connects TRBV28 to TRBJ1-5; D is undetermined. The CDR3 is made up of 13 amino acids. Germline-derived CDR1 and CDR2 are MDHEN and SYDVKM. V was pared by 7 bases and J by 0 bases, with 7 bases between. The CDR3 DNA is TGTGCCAGCACTGAGAATAGCAATCAGCCCCAGCATTTT. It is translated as CASTENSNQPQHF. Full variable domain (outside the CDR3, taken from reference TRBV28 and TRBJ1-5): DVKVTQSSRYLVKRTGEKVFLECVQDMDHENMFWYRQDPGLGLRLIYFSYDVKMKEKGDIPEGYSVSREKKERFSLILESASTNQTSMYLCASTENSNQPQHFGDGTRLSIL.

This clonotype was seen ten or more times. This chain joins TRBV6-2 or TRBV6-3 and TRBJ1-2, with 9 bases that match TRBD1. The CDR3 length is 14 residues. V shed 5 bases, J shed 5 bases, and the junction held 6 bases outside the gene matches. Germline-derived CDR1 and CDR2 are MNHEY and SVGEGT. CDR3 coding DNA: TGTGCCAGCAGTCGTCCGGGACAGGGATATGGCTACACCTTC. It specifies CASSRPGQGYGYTF.

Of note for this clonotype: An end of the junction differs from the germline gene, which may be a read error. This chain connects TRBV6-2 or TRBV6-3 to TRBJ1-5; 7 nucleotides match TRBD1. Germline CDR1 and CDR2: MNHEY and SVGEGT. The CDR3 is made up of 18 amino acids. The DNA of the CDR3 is TGTGCCGGCAGATACTCGGGGGGGGACAGCCCCCTCAATCAGCCCCAGCATTTT. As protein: CAGRYSGGDSPLNQPQHF.

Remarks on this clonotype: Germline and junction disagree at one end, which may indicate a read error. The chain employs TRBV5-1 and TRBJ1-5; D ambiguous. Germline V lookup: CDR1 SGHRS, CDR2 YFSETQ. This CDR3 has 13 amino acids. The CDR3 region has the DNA TGCACCAGCAGCTTGGGCCCGGATCAGCCCCAGCATTTT. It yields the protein CTSSLGPDQPQHF.

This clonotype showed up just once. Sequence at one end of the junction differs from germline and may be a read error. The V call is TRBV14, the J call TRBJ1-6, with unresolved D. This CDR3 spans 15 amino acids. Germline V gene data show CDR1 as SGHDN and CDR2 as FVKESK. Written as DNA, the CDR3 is TGTGCTAGCAGCCGCTTGGACCGGGGAAATTCACCCCTTCACTTT. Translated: CASSRLDRGNSPLHF.

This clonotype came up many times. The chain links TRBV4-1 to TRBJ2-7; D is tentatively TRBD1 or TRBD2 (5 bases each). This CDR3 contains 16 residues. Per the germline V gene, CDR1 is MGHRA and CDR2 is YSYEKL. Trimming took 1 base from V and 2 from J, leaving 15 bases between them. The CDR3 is CASSQGYSGPTYEQYF. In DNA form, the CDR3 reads TGCGCCAGCAGCCAAGGGTATTCGGGACCCACCTACGAGCAGTACTTC.

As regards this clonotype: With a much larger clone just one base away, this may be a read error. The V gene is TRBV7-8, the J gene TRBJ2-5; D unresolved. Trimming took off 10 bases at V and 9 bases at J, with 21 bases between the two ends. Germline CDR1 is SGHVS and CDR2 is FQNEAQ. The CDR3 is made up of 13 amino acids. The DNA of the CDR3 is TGTGCCAACTCCCCTTTCAATCTTGGGCCCCAGTACTTC. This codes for CANSPFNLGPQYF.

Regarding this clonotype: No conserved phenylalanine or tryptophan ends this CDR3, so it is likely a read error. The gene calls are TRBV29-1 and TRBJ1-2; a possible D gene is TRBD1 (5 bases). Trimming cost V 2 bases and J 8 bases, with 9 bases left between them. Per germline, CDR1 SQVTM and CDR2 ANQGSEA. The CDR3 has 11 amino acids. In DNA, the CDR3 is TGCAGCGTTGAAAGGGACTGGGGCTACACCATC. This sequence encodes CSVERDWGYTI.

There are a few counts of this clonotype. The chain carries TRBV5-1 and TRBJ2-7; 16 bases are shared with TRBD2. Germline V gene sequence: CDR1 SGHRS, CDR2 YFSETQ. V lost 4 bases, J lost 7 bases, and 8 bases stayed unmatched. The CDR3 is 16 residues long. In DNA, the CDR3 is TGCGCCAGCAGCGACGGGACTAGCGGGAGGGCCTTAGAGCAGTACTTC. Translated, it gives CASSDGTSGRALEQYF.

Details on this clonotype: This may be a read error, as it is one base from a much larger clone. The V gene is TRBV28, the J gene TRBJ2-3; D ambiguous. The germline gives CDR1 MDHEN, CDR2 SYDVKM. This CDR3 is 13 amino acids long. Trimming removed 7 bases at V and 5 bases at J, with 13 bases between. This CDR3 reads CASNYKNKDTQYF. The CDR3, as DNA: TGTGCCAGCAACTACAAAAACAAAGATACGCAGTATTTT.

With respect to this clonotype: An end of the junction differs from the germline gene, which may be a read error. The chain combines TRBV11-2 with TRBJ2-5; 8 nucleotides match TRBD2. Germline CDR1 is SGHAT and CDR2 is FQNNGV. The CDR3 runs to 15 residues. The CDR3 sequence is CASSRGSGGEQTQHF. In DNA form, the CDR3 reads TGTGCCAGCAGCCGAGGGAGCGGGGGAGAACAGACCCAGCACTTC.

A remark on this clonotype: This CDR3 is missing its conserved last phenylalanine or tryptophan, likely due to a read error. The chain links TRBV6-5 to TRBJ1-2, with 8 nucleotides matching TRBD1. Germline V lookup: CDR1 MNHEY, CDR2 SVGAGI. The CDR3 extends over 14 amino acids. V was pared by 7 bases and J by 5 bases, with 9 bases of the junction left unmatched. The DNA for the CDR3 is TGTGCCAGCACTACCGGGACAGGCGTATATGGCTACACCGCC. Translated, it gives CASTTGTGVYGYTA.

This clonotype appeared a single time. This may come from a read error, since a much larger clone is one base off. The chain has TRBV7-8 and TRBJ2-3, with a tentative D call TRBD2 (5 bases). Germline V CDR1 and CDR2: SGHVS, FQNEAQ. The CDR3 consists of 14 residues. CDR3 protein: CASSPTPSTVTQYF. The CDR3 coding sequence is TGTGCCAGCAGCCCCACCCCTAGCACAGTTACGCAGTATTTT.

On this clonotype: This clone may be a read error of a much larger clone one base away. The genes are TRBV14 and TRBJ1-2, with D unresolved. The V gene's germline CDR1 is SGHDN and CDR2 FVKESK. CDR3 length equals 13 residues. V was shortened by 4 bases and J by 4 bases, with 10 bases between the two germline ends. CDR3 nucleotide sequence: TGTGCCAGCAGCCCAACAGCCAGCTATGGCTACACCTTC. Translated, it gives CASSPTASYGYTF.

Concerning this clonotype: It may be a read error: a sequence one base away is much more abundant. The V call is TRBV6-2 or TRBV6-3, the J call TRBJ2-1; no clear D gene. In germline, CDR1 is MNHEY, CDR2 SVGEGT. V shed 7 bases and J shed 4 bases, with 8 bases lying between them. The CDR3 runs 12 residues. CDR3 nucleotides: TGTGCCAGCACTGGCTGGTACAATGAGCAGTTCTTC. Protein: CASTGWYNEQFF.

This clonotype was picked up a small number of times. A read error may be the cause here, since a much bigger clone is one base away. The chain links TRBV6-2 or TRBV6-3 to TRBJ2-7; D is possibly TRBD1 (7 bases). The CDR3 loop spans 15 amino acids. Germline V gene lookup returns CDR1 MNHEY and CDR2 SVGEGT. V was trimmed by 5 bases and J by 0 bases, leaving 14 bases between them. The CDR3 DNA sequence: TGTGCCAGCAGTCGAAGGGGGGACAGCTCCTACGAGCAGTACTTC. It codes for CASSRRGDSSYEQYF.

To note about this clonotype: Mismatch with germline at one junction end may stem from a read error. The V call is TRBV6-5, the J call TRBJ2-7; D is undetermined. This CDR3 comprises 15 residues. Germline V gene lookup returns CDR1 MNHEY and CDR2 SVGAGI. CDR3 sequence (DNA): TGTGCCAGCAGCTTTCGACAAGCATCCCCCTATGAGCAGTACTTC. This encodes CASSFRQASPYEQYF.

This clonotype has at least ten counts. CDR3 residues: CASSHTGGGNEQFF. CDR3 nucleotides: TGCGCCAGCAGCCATACAGGGGGCGGGAATGAGCAGTTCTTC. The chain couples TRBV4-1 to TRBJ2-1; 9 positions agree with TRBD1. J gave up 7 bases and V 3 bases, and 4 bases lay outside the gene matches. The CDR3 extends over 14 amino acids. Germline CDR1 reads MGHRA; CDR2 reads YSYEKL.

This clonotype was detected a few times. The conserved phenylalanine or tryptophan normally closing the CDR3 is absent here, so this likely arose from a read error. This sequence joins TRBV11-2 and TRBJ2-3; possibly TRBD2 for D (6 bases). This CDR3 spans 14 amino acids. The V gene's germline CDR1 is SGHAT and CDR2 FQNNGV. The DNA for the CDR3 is TGTGCGAGCAGCATGGGACTTCCCACAGATACGCAGTATCTT. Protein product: CASSMGLPTDTQYL.

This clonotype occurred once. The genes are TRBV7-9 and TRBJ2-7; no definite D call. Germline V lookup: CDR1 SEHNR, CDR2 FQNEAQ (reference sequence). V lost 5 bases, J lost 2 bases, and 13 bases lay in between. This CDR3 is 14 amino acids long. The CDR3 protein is CASSGPSWPYEQYF. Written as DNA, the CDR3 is TGTGCCAGCAGCGGTCCTTCGTGGCCCTACGAGCAGTACTTC. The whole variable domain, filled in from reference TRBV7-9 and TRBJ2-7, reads DTGVSQNPRHKITKRGQNVTFRCDPISEHNRLYWYRQTLGQGPEFLTYFQNEAQLEKSRLLSDRFSAERPKGSFSTLEIQRTEQGDSAMYLCASSGPSWPYEQYFGPGTRLTVT.

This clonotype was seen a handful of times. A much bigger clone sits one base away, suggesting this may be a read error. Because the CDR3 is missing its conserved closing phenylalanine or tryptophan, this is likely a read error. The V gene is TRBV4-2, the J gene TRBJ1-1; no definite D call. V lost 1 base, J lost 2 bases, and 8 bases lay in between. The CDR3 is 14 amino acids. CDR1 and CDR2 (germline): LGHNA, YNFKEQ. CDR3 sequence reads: CASSQVGSNTEAFL. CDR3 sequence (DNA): TGTGCCAGCAGCCAAGTAGGGTCAAACACTGAAGCTTTCCTT.

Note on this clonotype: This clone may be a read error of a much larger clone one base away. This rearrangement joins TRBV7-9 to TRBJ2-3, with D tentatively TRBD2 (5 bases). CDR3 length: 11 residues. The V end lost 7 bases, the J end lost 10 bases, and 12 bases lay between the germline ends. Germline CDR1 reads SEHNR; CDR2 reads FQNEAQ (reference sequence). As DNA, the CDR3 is TGTGCCAGCAACCACGCGGGTGCGCAGTATTTT. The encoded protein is CASNHAGAQYF.

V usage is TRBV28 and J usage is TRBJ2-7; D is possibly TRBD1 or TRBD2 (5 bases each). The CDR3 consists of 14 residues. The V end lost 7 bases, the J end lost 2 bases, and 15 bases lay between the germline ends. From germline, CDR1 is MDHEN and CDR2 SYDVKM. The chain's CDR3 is CASTLGRVPYEQYF. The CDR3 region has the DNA TGTGCCAGCACCTTGGGGCGGGTCCCCTACGAGCAGTACTTC.

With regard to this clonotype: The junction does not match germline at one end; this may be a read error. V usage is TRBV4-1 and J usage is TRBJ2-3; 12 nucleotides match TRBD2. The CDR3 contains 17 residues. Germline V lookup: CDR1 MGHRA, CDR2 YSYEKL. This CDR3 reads CTSSQDLTSGSLDTQYF. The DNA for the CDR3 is TGCACCAGCAGCCAAGATTTGACTAGCGGGAGTCTGGATACGCAGTATTTT.

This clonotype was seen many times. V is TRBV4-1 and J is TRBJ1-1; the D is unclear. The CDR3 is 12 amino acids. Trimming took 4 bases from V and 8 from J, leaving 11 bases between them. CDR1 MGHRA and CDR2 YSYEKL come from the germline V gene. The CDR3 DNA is TGCGCCAGCAGCCGAGACGTGGGAGAAGCTTTCTTT. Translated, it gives CASSRDVGEAFF.

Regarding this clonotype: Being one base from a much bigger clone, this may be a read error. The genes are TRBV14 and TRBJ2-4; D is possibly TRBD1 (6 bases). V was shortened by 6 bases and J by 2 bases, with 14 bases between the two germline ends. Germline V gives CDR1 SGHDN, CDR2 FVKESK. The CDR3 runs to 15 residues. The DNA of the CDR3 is TGTGCCAGCAGTTCCTTGGGGGACACCAAAAACATTCAGTACTTC. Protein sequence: CASSSLGDTKNIQYF.

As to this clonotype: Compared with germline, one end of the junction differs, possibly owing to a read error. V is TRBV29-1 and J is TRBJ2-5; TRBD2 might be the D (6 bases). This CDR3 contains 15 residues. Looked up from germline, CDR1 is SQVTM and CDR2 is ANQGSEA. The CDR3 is CSAGNGGGGLETQYF. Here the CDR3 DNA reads TGTAGCGCGGGGAACGGCGGAGGCGGATTAGAGACCCAGTACTTC.

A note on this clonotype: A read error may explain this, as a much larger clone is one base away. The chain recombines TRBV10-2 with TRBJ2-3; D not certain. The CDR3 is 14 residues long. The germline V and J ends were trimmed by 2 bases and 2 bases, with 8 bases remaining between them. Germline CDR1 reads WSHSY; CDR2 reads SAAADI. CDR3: CASSEGVATDTQYF. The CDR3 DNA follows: TGCGCCAGCAGTGAGGGGGTAGCCACAGATACGCAGTATTTT.

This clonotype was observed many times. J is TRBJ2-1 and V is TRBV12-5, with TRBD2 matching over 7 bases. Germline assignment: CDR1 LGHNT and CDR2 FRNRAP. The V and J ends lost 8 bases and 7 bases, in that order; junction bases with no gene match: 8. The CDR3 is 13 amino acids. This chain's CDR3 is CASSGGRVNEQFF. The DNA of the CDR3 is TGTGCTAGTTCTGGAGGGAGGGTGAATGAGCAGTTCTTC.